This T cell receptor (beta chain) came from a study of OX40 agonist ivuxolimab in advanced cancers. Background on the study: Checkpoint inhibitors had been given previously to 40% of patients. General study findings and limits: Blood T cells, both CD4+ and CD8+, expanded clonally by week 6 at 0.1 to 3.0 mg/kg.

Sequencing used immunoSEQ multiplex PCR; TCRdb keeps in-frame clones, though not all of them. The sample lists under 70,000 clones, about 85% occurring once. V was shortened by 1 base and J by 0 bases, with 7 bases between the two germline ends. This CDR3 region has 16 residues. Germline V gene sequence: CDR1 SGHAT, CDR2 FQDESV (reference sequence). Worth noting for this clone: Its specificity is not known.

This TCR derives from an adult with an advanced solid tumor such as melanoma, head and neck, liver or kidney cancer. Sequencing was performed on CD4+ or CD8+ T cells sorted from blood, taken in a trial of the OX40 agonist ivuxolimab. This chain links TRBV11-1 with TRBJ2-6; D is perhaps TRBD1 (5 bases). This CDR3 is CASSLDRSSGANVLTF. The DNA for the CDR3 is TGTGCCAGCAGCTTAGACAGGAGCTCTGGGGCCAACGTCCTGACTTTC.